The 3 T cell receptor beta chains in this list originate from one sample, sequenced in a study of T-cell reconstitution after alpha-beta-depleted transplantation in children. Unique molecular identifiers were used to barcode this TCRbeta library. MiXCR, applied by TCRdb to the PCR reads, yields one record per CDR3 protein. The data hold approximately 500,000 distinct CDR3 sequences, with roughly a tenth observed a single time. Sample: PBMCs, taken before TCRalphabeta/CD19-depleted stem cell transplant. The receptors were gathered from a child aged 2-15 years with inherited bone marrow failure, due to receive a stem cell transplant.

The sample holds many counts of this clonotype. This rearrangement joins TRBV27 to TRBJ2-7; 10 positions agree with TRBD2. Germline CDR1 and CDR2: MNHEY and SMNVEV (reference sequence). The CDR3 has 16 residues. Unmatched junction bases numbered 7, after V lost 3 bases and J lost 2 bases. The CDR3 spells CASSFQTSGRTYEQYF. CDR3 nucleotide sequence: TGTGCCAGCAGTTTCCAGACTAGCGGGCGCACCTACGAGCAGTACTTC.

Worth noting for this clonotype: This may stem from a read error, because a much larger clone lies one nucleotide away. DNA for the CDR3: TGTGCCAGCAGTTGGGACTCCTCGGACACCGGGGAGCTGTTTTTT. Translating it yields CASSWDSSDTGELFF. V gene TRBV6-5 combines with J gene TRBJ2-2, with a tentative D call TRBD2 (6 bases). V lost 4 bases and J 3 bases, leaving 12 bases between the germline ends. Looked up from germline, CDR1 is MNHEY and CDR2 is SVGAGI. The CDR3 is 15 amino acids.

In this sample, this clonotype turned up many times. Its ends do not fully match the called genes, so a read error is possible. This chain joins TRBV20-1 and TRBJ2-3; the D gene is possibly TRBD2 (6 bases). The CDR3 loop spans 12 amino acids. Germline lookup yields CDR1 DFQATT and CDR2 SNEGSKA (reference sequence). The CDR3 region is CSASAGIDTQYF. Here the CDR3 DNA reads TGCAGCGCTAGCGCCGGCATAGATACGCAGTATTTT.